A selection of T cell receptor beta chains follows, all from one sample in a study of CD8 T cells in ankylosing spondylitis. TCRdb itself ran the 5' RACE reads through MiXCR, one entry per CDR3 protein. The sample shows about 500,000 distinct CDR3 sequences, approximately 12% of them seen only once. The specimen sequenced was blood, either unsorted or a sorted T cell fraction (not recorded which). The source of these receptors is a male donor with ankylosing spondylitis. CDR3s include the opening cysteine and the closing phenylalanine or tryptophan. The D gene is left open where the match is weak. Size is stated for part of the rows, as once, few or many counts, or as a class when the clone is expanded.

d_gene	v_gene	j_gene	len	abundance	CDR3aa	CDR3nt
-	TRBV11-1	TRBJ1-2	18	-	CASGPSLSLRGSNYGYTF	TGTGCCAGCGGGCCCTCTCTATCTCTGCGCGGGAGTAACTATGGCTACACCTTC
-	TRBV30	TRBJ2-3	12	few	CAWSGSADTQYF	TGTGCCTGGAGCGGGTCGGCAGATACGCAGTATTTT
-	TRBV7-2	TRBJ1-1	12	few	CASSLTNTEAFF	TGTGCCAGCAGCCTAACGAACACTGAAGCTTTCTTT
-	TRBV6-6	TRBJ2-1	11	-	CASKTDSHSFF	TGTGCCAGCAAGACTGACTCTCACTCCTTCTTC
TRBD2	TRBV2	TRBJ2-5	14	-	CASSVGGEEETQYF	TGTGCCAGCAGCGTCGGGGGGGAAGAAGAGACCCAGTACTTC
TRBD1	TRBV7-9	TRBJ2-7	16	few	CASSTTIGQGTYEQYF	TGTGCCAGCAGTACTACCATCGGACAGGGGACCTACGAGCAGTACTTC
-	TRBV6-5	TRBJ2-2	15	few	CASSSPSENTGELFF	TGTGCCAGCAGTTCACCTTCAGAAAACACCGGGGAGCTGTTTTTT
TRBD1	TRBV19	TRBJ1-1	15	few	CASSIGRGSWTEAFF	TGTGCCAGTAGTATAGGCAGGGGGAGTTGGACTGAAGCTTTCTTT
TRBD2	TRBV7-9	TRBJ2-1	15	many	CASSSSLLAGNEQFF	TGTGCCAGCAGCTCTTCACTGTTAGCGGGGAATGAGCAGTTCTTC
-	TRBV7-8	TRBJ2-1	15	few	CASSYDGYFPNEQFF	TGTGCCAGCAGCTACGACGGGTATTTCCCGAATGAGCAGTTCTTC
-	TRBV25-1	TRBJ1-4	15	-	CASREGAGGNEKLFF	TGTGCCAGCAGGGAAGGGGCGGGGGGTAATGAAAAACTGTTTTTT
-	TRBV20-1	TRBJ2-3	15	-	CSASDSGTTGDTQYF	TGCAGTGCTAGTGACTCCGGGACAACAGGGGATACGCAGTATTTT
-	TRBV15	TRBJ1-6	15	many	CATSRGGRNNSPLHF	TGTGCCACCAGCAGAGGGGGCAGAAATAATTCACCCCTCCACTTT
-	TRBV5-1	TRBJ2-1	14	many	CASSLVGSHNEQFF	TGCGCCAGCAGCTTGGTCGGGTCCCACAATGAGCAGTTCTTC
TRBD1	TRBV29-1	TRBJ1-4	14	-	CSIGTGALNEKLFF	TGCAGCATAGGGACAGGCGCCCTTAATGAAAAACTGTTTTTT
TRBD2	TRBV13	TRBJ2-1	16	-	CASSPQSGRNYNEQFF	TGTGCCAGCAGCCCCCAAAGCGGGAGAAACTACAATGAGCAGTTCTTC
-	TRBV7-6	TRBJ2-7	14	-	CASSPIPEIYEQYF	TGTGCCAGCAGCCCTATTCCCGAAATTTACGAGCAGTACTTC
TRBD2	TRBV20-1	TRBJ2-2	15	-	CSASGLAGDTGELFF	TGCAGTGCTTCTGGACTAGCGGGAGACACCGGGGAGCTGTTTTTT
TRBD2	TRBV20-1	TRBJ2-3	13	-	CSARWAGGDTQYF	TGCAGTGCCCGCTGGGCGGGAGGGGATACGCAGTATTTT
TRBD2	TRBV11-1	TRBJ2-3	18	-	CASSPYGASGTYSDTQYF	TGTGCCAGCAGCCCTTACGGGGCTAGCGGGACCTATTCAGATACGCAGTATTTT
-	TRBV5-5	TRBJ2-1	15	few	CASSLLGVGYNEQFF	TGTGCCAGCAGCTTGTTGGGGGTGGGGTACAATGAGCAGTTCTTC
-	TRBV18	TRBJ1-2	13	-	CASSPPGAYGYTF	TGTGCCAGCTCACCACCCGGGGCATATGGCTACACCTTC
TRBD2	TRBV5-1	TRBJ2-7	14	many	CASSDSSGNSEQYF	TGCGCCAGCAGCGACTCTAGCGGGAATTCCGAGCAGTACTTC
-	TRBV30	TRBJ2-3	11	-	CAWGGQKVQYF	TGTGCCTGGGGCGGACAGAAGGTGCAGTATTTT
-	TRBV11-2	TRBJ2-1	14	-	CASSLVGEYNEQFF	TGTGCCAGCAGCTTAGTGGGGGAATACAATGAGCAGTTCTTC
-	TRBV27	TRBJ2-1	13	-	CASSSATYNEQFF	TGTGCCAGCAGTTCGGCGACCTACAATGAGCAGTTCTTC
-	TRBV3-1	TRBJ2-7	15	-	CASSQAGTSHPQQYF	TGTGCCAGCAGCCAAGCCGGGACTTCCCACCCTCAGCAGTACTTC
TRBD2	TRBV5-6	TRBJ2-1	14	-	CASSLVGSGIEQFF	TGTGCCAGCAGCTTGGTTGGTAGCGGGATTGAGCAGTTCTTC
-	TRBV27	TRBJ1-1	14	few	CASSSRVENTEAFF	TGTGCCAGCAGTTCCAGGGTAGAGAACACTGAAGCTTTCTTT
TRBD1	TRBV13	TRBJ1-3	14	-	CASSAGQAGNTIYF	TGTGCCAGCAGCGCCGGACAGGCTGGAAACACCATATATTTT
-	TRBV5-1	TRBJ2-5	14	few	CASSLYSVAETQYF	TGCGCCAGCAGCCTTTACAGTGTCGCAGAGACCCAGTACTTC
-	TRBV3-1	TRBJ2-1	14	few	CASSPGVARNEQFF	TGTGCCAGCAGCCCCGGGGTAGCGCGCAATGAGCAGTTCTTC
-	TRBV5-5	TRBJ2-1	12	many	CASSLELSRKFF	TGTGCCAGCAGCTTGGAGTTGAGTAGGAAGTTCTTC
-	TRBV7-6	TRBJ2-1	14	few	CASSLAGSLYEQFF	TGTGCCAGCAGCTTAGCCGGGAGTCTATATGAGCAGTTCTTC
TRBD1	TRBV5-6	TRBJ2-1	14	many	CASSLGDRRYEQFF	TGTGCCAGCAGCTTGGGGGACAGGCGGTATGAGCAGTTCTTC
-	TRBV9	TRBJ2-1	15	few	CASSVSVSGLGEQFF	TGTGCCAGCAGCGTAAGTGTTTCGGGGCTAGGTGAGCAGTTCTTC